The 13 T cell receptor beta chains presented below share a single source sample, sequenced in a study of cytotoxic CD8 clonotypes in ibrutinib-treated CLL. The method was immunoSEQ multiplex PCR; TCRdb's version includes in-frame clones alone and lacks a portion of them. The sample includes about 20,000 clones, roughly 75% seen only once; the top ten take approximately 6.9%. Specimen: PBMCs, collected before ibrutinib treatment. These receptors were obtained from a human donor with chronic lymphocytic leukemia.

In DNA, the CDR3 is TGTGCCAGTAGTACCGGACATACACAGATCTCTGGAAACACCATATATTTT. Translated: CASSTGHTQISGNTIYF. J is TRBJ1-3 and V is TRBV19; TRBD1 is a possible D gene (5 bases). The V gene's germline CDR1 is LNHDA and CDR2 SQIVND (reference sequence). V was pared by 4 bases and J by 0 bases, with 16 bases between. The CDR3 covers 17 residues.

This clone has just a few counts. This chain joins TRBV28 and TRBJ2-5; D is uncertain. The V end was cut by 5 bases, the J end by 5 bases, with 12 bases between. Germline V gene lookup returns CDR1 MDHEN and CDR2 SYDVKM. This CDR3 has 13 amino acids. CDR3 DNA: TGTGCCAGCAGTCCTTTCGATTCGGAGACCCAGTACTTC. Protein: CASSPFDSETQYF.

The V and J genes are TRBV11-2 and TRBJ1-1; possibly TRBD1 for D (5 bases). This CDR3 has 13 amino acids. The ends were cut back, 4 bases at V and 6 bases at J, with 12 bases in the middle. Germline V gene sequence: CDR1 SGHAT, CDR2 FQNNGV. This chain's CDR3 is CASSSNQGSEAFF. The CDR3, as DNA: TGTGCCAGCAGCTCGAATCAGGGTTCTGAAGCTTTCTTT.

This chain connects TRBV6-1 to TRBJ1-2; D might be TRBD1 (5 bases). The CDR3 runs 15 residues. Germline CDR1 and CDR2: MNHNS and SASEGT. V dropped 2 bases and J dropped 1 base, with 11 bases sitting between them. The DNA of the CDR3 is TGTGCCAGCAGTGAACAAGGGGCCGGTAACTATGGCTACACCTTC. Its protein product is CASSEQGAGNYGYTF.

The chain joins TRBV30 to TRBJ2-7; D could derive from TRBD1 or TRBD2 (5 bases each). Germline V gene lookup returns CDR1 GTSNPN and CDR2 SVGIG (reference sequence). V was cut by 4 bases and J by 6 bases, with 10 bases left in between. The CDR3 extends over 11 amino acids. CDR3 loop: CAWTRGTEQYF. The DNA for the CDR3 is TGTGCCTGGACCCGGGGCACCGAGCAGTACTTC.

The J gene is TRBJ2-1, the V gene TRBV29-1; D gene ambiguous. Trimming stripped 5 bases from V and 3 bases from J, with 14 bases between. Germline CDR1 is SQVTM and CDR2 is ANQGSEA. The CDR3 totals 14 residues. The CDR3 protein is CSVPGPQLYNEQFF. Here the CDR3 DNA reads TGCAGCGTTCCGGGCCCCCAGCTCTACAATGAGCAGTTCTTC.

V and J are TRBV6-1 and TRBJ2-7, with a possible D match to TRBD1 (5 bases). V was clipped by 6 bases and J by 4 bases, with 16 bases between them. Looked up from germline, CDR1 is MNHNS and CDR2 is SASEGT. CDR3 length: 14 amino acids. DNA for the CDR3: TGTGCCAGCAGCCCCAGGGTAATCGCGTACGAGCAGTACTTC. Protein product: CASSPRVIAYEQYF.

The V gene is TRBV5-1, the J gene TRBJ2-1, with 9 bases identical to TRBD1. The germline CDR1 and CDR2 sequences are SGHRS and YFSETQ. V lost 0 bases to trimming and J lost 7 bases; unmatched junction nucleotides: 32. The CDR3 totals 24 residues. In DNA, the CDR3 is TGCGCCAGCAGCTTGGCTGGACAGGGGTTCCCGGCTTGGGCCCAAAACGGGATCAGAAATGAGCAGTTCTTC. Its translation is CASSLAGQGFPAWAQNGIRNEQFF. Filled out from reference TRBV5-1 and TRBJ2-1, the complete variable domain reads KAGVTQTPRYLIKTRGQQVTLSCSPISGHRSVSWYQQTPGQGLQFLFEYFSETQRNKGNFPGRFSGRQFSNSRSEMNVSTLELGDSALYLCASSLAGQGFPAWAQNGIRNEQFFGPGTRLTVL.

This rearrangement joins TRBV11-3 to TRBJ2-1; 8 bases map to TRBD2. CDR1 is SGHNT and CDR2 is YENEEA in the germline V gene. V was clipped by 5 bases and J by 6 bases; unmatched bases: 9. The CDR3 sequence is 15 residues long. The CDR3 spells CASSLGNSGANEQFF. CDR3 nucleotides: TGTGCCAGCAGCCTCGGGAATAGCGGGGCCAATGAGCAGTTCTTC.

The chain couples TRBV7-2 to TRBJ2-3; 8 bases are a match to TRBD1. This CDR3 is built from 16 residues. Losses at the gene ends were 2 bases for V and 2 bases for J; bases not matched to a gene: 6. CDR1 is SGHTA and CDR2 is FQGNSA in the germline V gene. The CDR3 coding sequence is TGTGCCAGCAGCTTAAGAGCGACAGGGGTCACAGATACGCAGTATTTT. Encoded protein: CASSLRATGVTDTQYF.

The J gene is TRBJ2-3, the V gene TRBV9; D might be TRBD1 or TRBD2, each matching 5 bases. V shed 3 bases and J shed 0 bases, with 11 bases lying between them. This CDR3 spans 15 amino acids. Germline V gene sequence: CDR1 SGDLS, CDR2 YYNGEE. This CDR3 reads CASSGDATSTDTQYF. The CDR3 bases are TGTGCCAGCAGCGGGGACGCTACTAGCACAGATACGCAGTATTTT.

This clone has more than one count but fewer than ten. This chain connects TRBV6-5 to TRBJ2-7, with D perhaps assigned TRBD1 or TRBD2 (6 bases each). The germline gives CDR1 MNHEY, CDR2 SVGAGI. The CDR3 is made up of 15 amino acids. V lost 5 bases to trimming and J lost 5 bases, with 19 bases between them. The DNA of the CDR3 is TGTGCCAGCAGTCTTTATCGGGGGCGCGGCGACGAGCAGTACTTC. Encoded protein: CASSLYRGRGDEQYF.

The chain employs TRBV2 and TRBJ2-7, with 11 nucleotides matching TRBD1. This CDR3 is built from 16 residues. The germline V gene has CDR1 SNHLY and CDR2 FYNNEI. V was pared by 7 bases and J by 3 bases, with 11 bases of the junction left unmatched. CDR3 nucleotides: TGTGCCAGCATCCGATTCGGGGGACAGGGGGACTACGAGCAGTACTTC. The encoded protein is CASIRFGGQGDYEQYF.